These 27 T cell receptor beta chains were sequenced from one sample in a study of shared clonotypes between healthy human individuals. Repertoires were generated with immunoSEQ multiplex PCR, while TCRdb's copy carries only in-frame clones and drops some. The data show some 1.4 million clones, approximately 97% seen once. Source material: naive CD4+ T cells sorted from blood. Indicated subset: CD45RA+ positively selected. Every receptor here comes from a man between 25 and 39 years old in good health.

DNA for the CDR3: TGTGCCAGCAGACCCGGGACAGGGAGAGGGGAGACCCAGTACTTC. It specifies CASRPGTGRGETQYF. V usage is TRBV6-5 and J usage is TRBJ2-5; 9 bases map to TRBD1. CDR3 length: 15 residues. The germline gives CDR1 MNHEY, CDR2 SVGAGI. V lost 6 bases and J lost 5; bases outside the gene matches: 10.

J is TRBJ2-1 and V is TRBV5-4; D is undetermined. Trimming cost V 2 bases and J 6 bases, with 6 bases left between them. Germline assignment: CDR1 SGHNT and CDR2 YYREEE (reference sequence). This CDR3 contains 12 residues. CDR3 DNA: TGTGCCAGCAGCTTAGATTTCAATGAGCAGTTCTTC. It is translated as CASSLDFNEQFF.

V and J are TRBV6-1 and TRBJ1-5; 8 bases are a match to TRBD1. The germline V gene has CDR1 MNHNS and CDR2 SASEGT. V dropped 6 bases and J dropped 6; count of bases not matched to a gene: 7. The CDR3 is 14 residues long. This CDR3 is CASRAGGFVQPQHF. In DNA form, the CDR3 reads TGTGCCAGCAGGGCAGGGGGCTTCGTTCAGCCCCAGCATTTT.

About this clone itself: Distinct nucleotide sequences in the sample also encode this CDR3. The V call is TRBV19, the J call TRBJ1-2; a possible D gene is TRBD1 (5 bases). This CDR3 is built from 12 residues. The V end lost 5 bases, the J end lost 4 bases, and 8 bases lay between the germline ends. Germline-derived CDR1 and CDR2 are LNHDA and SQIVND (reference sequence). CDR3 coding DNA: TGTGCCAGTAGTTCGGGGGGCTATGGCTACACCTTC. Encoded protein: CASSSGGYGYTF. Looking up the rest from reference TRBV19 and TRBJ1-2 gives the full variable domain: DGGITQSPKYLFRKEGQNVTLSCEQNLNHDAMYWYRQDPGQGLRLIYYSQIVNDFQKGDIAEGYSVSREKKESFPLTVTSAQKNPTAFYLCASSSGGYGYTFGSGTRLTVV.

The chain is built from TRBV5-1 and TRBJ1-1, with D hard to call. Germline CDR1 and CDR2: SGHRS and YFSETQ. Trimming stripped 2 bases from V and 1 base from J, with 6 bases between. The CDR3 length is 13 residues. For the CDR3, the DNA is TGCGCCAGCAGCTTAAACAGGAACACTGAAGCTTTCTTT. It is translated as CASSLNRNTEAFF.

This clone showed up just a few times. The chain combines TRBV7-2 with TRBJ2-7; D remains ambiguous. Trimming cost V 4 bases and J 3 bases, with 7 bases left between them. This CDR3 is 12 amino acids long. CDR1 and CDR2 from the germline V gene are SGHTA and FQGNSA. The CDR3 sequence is CASSSPYYEQYF. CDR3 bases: TGTGCCAGCAGCTCCCCCTACTACGAGCAGTACTTC.

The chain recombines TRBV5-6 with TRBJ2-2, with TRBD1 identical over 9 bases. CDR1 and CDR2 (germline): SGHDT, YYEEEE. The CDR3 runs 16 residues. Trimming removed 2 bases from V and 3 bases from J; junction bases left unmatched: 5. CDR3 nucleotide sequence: TGTGCCAGCAGCTTCAGGAGGACAGGGGACACCGGGGAGCTGTTTTTT. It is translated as CASSFRRTGDTGELFF. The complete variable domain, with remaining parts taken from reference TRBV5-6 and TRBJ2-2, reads DAGVTQSPTHLIKTRGQQVTLRCSPKSGHDTVSWYQQALGQGPQFIFQYYEEEERQRGNFPDRFSGHQFPNYSSELNVNALLLGDSALYLCASSFRRTGDTGELFFGEGSRLTVL.

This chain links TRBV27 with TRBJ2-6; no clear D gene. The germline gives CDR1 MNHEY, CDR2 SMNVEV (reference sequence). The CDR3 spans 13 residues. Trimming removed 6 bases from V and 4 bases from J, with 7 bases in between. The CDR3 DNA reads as TGTGCCAGCAGCCCGCTCGGGGCCAACGTCCTGACTTTC. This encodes CASSPLGANVLTF.

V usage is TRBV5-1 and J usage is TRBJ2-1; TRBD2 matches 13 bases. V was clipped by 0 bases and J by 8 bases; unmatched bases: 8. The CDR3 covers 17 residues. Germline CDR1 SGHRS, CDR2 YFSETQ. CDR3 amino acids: CASSLGAGLAGADEQFF. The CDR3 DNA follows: TGCGCCAGCAGCTTGGGGGCCGGACTAGCGGGAGCGGATGAGCAGTTCTTC.

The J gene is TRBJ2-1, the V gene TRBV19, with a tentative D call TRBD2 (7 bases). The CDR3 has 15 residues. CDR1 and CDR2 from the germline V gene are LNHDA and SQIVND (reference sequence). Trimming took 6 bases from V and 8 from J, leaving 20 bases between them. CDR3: CASRMGGGSRDEQFF. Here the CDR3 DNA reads TGTGCCAGTAGGATGGGAGGGGGATCTAGGGATGAGCAGTTCTTC.

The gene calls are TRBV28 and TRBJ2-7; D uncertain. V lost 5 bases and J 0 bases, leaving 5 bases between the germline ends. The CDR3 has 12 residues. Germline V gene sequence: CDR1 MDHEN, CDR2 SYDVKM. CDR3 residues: CASSGISYEQYF. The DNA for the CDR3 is TGTGCCAGCAGTGGGATCTCCTACGAGCAGTACTTC.

DNA for the CDR3: TGTGCCAGCAGCCAAGATGATACAGGGCGGAATGAGCAGTTCTTC. It translates to CASSQDDTGRNEQFF. The chain has TRBV4-2 and TRBJ2-1, with a tentative D call TRBD1 (6 bases). This CDR3 comprises 15 residues. Germline loops: CDR1 LGHNA, CDR2 YNFKEQ. The V end was cut by 0 bases, the J end by 7 bases, with 13 bases between.

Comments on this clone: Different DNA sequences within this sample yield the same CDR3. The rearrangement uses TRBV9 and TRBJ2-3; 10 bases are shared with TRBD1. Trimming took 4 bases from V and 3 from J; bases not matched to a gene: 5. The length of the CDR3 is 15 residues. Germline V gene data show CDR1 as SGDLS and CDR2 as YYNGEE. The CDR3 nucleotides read TGTGCCAGCAGCCTCCGGGACAGGGGTACAGATACGCAGTATTTT. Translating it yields CASSLRDRGTDTQYF.

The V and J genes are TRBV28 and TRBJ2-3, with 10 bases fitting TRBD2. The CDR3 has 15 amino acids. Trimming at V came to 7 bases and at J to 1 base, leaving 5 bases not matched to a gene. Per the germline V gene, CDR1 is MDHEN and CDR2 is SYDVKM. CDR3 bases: TGTGCCAGCACCCTAGCGGGAGTTGGCACAGATACGCAGTATTTT. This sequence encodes CASTLAGVGTDTQYF.

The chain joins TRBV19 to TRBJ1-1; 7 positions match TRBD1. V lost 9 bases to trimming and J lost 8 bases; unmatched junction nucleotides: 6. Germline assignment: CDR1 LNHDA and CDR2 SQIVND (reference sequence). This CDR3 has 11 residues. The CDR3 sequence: CASQGVREAFF. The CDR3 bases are TGTGCCAGCCAGGGGGTACGGGAAGCTTTCTTT.

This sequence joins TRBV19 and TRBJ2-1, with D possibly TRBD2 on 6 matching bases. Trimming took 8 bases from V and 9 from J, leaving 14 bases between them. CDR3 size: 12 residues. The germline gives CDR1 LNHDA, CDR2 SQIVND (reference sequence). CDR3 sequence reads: CASRYYGGEQFF. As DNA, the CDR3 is TGTGCCAGTCGGTACTACGGGGGTGAGCAGTTCTTC.

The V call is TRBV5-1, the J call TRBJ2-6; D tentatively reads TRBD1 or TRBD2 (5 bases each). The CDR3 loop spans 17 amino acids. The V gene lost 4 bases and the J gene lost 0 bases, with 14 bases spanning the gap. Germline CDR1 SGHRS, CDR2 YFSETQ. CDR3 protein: CASSGRGSFSGANVLTF. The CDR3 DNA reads TGCGCCAGCAGCGGCCGGGGCAGCTTCTCTGGGGCCAACGTCCTGACTTTC. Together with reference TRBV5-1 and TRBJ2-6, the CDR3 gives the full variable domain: KAGVTQTPRYLIKTRGQQVTLSCSPISGHRSVSWYQQTPGQGLQFLFEYFSETQRNKGNFPGRFSGRQFSNSRSEMNVSTLELGDSALYLCASSGRGSFSGANVLTFGAGSRLTVL.

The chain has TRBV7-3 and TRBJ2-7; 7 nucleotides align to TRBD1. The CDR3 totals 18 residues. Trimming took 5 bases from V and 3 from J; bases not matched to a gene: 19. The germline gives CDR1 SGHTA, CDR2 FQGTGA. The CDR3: CASSLPTTGHGIHYEQYF. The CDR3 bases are TGTGCCAGCAGCCTCCCCACGACAGGGCACGGAATCCACTACGAGCAGTACTTC. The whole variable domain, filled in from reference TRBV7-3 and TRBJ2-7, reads GAGVSQTPSNKVTEKGKYVELRCDPISGHTALYWYRQSLGQGPEFLIYFQGTGAADDSGLPNDRFFAVRPEGSVSTLKIQRTERGDSAVYLCASSLPTTGHGIHYEQYFGPGTRLTVT.

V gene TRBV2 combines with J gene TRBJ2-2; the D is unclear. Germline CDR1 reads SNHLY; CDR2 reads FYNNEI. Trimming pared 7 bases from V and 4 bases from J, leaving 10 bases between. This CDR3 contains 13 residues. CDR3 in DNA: TGTGCCAGCACCCGGCACGGCACCGGGGAGCTGTTTTTT. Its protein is CASTRHGTGELFF.

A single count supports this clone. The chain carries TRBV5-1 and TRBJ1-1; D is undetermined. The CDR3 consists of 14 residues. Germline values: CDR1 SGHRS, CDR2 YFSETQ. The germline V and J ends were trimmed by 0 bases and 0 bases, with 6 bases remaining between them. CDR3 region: CASSLDLMNTEAFF. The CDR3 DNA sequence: TGCGCCAGCAGCTTGGATCTCATGAACACTGAAGCTTTCTTT.

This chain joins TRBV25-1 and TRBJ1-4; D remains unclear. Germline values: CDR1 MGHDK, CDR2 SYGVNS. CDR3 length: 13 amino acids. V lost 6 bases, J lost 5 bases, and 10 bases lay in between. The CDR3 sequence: CASRRRSNEKLFF. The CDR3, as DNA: TGTGCCAGCAGAAGACGGTCCAATGAAAAACTGTTTTTT.

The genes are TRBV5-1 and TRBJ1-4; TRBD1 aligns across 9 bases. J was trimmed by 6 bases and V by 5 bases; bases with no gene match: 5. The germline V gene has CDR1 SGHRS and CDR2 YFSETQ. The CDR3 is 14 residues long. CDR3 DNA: TGCGCCAGCAGTCGGGACAGGGTAGATGAAAAACTGTTTTTT. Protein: CASSRDRVDEKLFF.

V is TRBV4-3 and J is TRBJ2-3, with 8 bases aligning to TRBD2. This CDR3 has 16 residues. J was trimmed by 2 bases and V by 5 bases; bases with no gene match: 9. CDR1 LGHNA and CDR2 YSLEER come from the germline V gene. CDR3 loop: CASSRAGERYTDTQYF. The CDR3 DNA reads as TGCGCCAGCAGCAGAGCGGGAGAGAGATACACAGATACGCAGTATTTT.

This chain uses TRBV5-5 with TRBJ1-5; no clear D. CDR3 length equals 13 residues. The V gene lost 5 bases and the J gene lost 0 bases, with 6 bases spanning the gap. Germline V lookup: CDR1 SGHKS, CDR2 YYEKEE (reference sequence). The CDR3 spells CASSSHSNQPQHF. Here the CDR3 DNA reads TGTGCCAGCAGTTCTCATAGCAATCAGCCCCAGCATTTT.

For the CDR3, the DNA is TGTGCCAGCAGTCTCCGGGACAACCCCATTCAAGAGACCCAGTACTTC. Its translation is CASSLRDNPIQETQYF. This sequence joins TRBV28 and TRBJ2-5, with D perhaps matching TRBD1 (6 bases). The V gene lost 5 bases and the J gene lost 2 bases, with 18 bases spanning the gap. The CDR3 is made up of 16 amino acids. Germline assignment: CDR1 MDHEN and CDR2 SYDVKM.

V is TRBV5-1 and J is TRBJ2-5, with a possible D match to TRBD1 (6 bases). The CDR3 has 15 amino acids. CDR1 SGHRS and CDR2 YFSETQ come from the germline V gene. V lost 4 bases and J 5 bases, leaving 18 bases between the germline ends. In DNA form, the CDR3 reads TGCGCCAGCAGCATTACAGGGAGTATAAGGGAGACCCAGTACTTC. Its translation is CASSITGSIRETQYF.

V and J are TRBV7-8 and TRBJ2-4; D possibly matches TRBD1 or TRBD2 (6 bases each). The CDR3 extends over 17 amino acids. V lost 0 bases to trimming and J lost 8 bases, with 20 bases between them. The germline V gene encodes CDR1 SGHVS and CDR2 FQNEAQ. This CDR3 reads CASSLAISRSGEDIQYF. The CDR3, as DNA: TGTGCCAGCAGCTTAGCTATTTCGAGATCAGGGGAGGACATTCAGTACTTC.